This TCR beta chain originates from a study of control samples from healthy donors and cancer patients (dated by TCRdb to about 2020). Receptors were amplified or captured by the immunoSEQ multiplex PCR assay. Imported from immuneACCESS, the table was reduced by TCRdb to in-frame sequences with V and J called. These copies leave out some clones; in studies compared against another copy, an unresolved V gene accounts for under half, and the cause of the remainder is not known. In this sample the table shows fewer than 85,000 clones, around 91% of which occur a single time. The ten top clones hold about 7.1% of the sample. For this clone: It lacks a known antigen. No much larger clone is present one base from it, and per-base qualities are unavailable.

Measured from the cysteine to the phenylalanine, the CDR3 is 14 residues long. The entry retains the CDR3 DNA only, 42 bases that are in frame from base 1. V and J lose 4 bases and 3 bases, and a span of 14 bases separates them. CDR1 SGHNT and CDR2 YYREEE were looked up in the germline V gene (reference sequence). This chain joins TRBV5-4 to TRBJ2-7; D gene: possibly TRBD1, on 6 matching bases. Sequencing was carried out using blood. This receptor was obtained from a man in his forties or fifties in good health. For the CDR3, the sequence is CASSVSRDIYEQYF. Here is the DNA: TGTGCCAGCAGCGTATCCAGGGACATCTACGAGCAGTACTTC.